This TCR beta chain originates from a study of blood T cells in healthy people across ages. The second PCR ran about 6 to 12 cycles with a sample-barcoded 5' primer and J-beta primers. TCRdb reprocessed the 5' RACE reads via MiXCR and lists one record per CDR3 protein. The sample consists of about 1,800,000 distinct CDR3 sequences, about 30% of them appearing once. The V and J ends lost 5 bases and 0 bases respectively, with 15 bases between them. From germline, CDR1 is DFQATT and CDR2 SNEGSKA (reference sequence). The CDR3 consists of 15 residues. This chain uses TRBV20-1 with TRBJ2-3; D gene ambiguous. The TCR originated in a woman younger than 45 in good health. Sequencing input: blood. The chain's CDR3 is CSAPDPASSTDTQYF. CDR3 in DNA: TGCAGTGCTCCCGACCCGGCCTCGAGCACAGATACGCAGTATTTT.